This T cell receptor (beta chain) was recovered during a study of T cell responses to AZD1222 COVID-19 vaccine. Study context: Whether given at about 4 or about 12 weeks, second doses were pooled.

Findings and limits, study-wide: Samples come after the peak T cell response, not at day 14. Seropositive AZD1222 recipients at baseline numbered only five or six. Clonal diversity was possibly underestimated, and the donors were mostly white British, with more females.

To note about this clone: Its antigen remains unknown.

Produced via immunoSEQ multiplex PCR; TCRdb's table is partial and in-frame only. The sample lists some 150,000 clones, approximately 83% seen once, with 8% in the top ten. This CDR3 has 15 residues. Germline assignment: CDR1 SNHLY and CDR2 FYNNEI. Trimming shortened V by 7 bases and J by 6 bases, and 22 bases separated the two germline ends. This receptor was taken from an adult in good health. V usage is TRBV2 and J usage is TRBJ2-7; D is perhaps TRBD2 (7 bases). Sample: peripheral blood, taken on day 0 of AZD1222 vaccination. The CDR3 DNA sequence: TGTGCCAGCACTGTCCTAGGGGGGGGTGAGGGCGAGCAGTACTTC. Translated: CASTVLGGGEGEQYF.